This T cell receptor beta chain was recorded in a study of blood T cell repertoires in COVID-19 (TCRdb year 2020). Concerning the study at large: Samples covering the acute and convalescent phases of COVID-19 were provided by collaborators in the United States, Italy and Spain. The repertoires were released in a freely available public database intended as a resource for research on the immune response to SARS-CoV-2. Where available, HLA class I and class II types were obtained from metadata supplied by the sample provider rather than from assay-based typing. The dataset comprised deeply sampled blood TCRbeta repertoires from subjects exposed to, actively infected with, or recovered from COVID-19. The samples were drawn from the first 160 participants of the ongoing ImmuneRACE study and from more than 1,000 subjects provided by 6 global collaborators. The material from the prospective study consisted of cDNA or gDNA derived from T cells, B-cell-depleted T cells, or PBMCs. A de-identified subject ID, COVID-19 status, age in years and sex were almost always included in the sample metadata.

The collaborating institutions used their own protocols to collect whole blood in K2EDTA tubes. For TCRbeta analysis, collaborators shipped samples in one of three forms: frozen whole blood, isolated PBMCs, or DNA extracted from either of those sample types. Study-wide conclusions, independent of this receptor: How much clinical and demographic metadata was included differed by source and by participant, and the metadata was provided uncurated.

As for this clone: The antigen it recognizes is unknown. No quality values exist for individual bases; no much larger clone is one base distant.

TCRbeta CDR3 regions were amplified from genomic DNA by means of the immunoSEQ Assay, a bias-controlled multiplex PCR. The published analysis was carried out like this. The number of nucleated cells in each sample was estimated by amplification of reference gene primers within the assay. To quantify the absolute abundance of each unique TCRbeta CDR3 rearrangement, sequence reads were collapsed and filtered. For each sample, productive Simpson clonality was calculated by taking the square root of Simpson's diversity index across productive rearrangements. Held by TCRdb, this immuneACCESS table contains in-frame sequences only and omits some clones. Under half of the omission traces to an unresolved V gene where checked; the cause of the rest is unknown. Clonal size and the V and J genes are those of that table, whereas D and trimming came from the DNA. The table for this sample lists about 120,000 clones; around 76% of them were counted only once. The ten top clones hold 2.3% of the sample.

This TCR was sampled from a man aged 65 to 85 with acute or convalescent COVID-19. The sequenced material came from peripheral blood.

CDR3 protein: CASSQDLGTVHTQYF. The nucleotides are TGTGCCAGCAGCCAAGATTTGGGGACAGTTCATACGCAGTATTTT. This receptor chain uses TRBV14 and TRBJ2-3, with TRBD1 identical over 7 junction bases. V is trimmed back by 0 bases and J by 7 bases, and the junction contains 7 bases that no gene match accounts for. There are 15 amino acids in the CDR3, from cysteine to phenylalanine inclusive. Only the CDR3 region is kept as DNA, spanning 45 bases read in frame from base 1. CDR1 and CDR2, per the germline V gene, are SGHDN and FVKESK.